One TCR beta chain is described in this entry. What it binds is not known. This sample is drawn from a study of cytomegalovirus exposure and HLA in healthy donors. Overall study: Earlier results showed 117 million unique TCR beta sequences derived from approximately 180 million T cells.

Vbeta (60) and Jbeta (13) primers were used in the PCR. Assay used: immunoSEQ multiplex PCR; TCRdb lists only in-frame clones, some missing. Seen here are around 130,000 clones, less than 75% observed once, and the top ten hold around 2.1%. Study results and caveats: Researchers catalogued approximately 160 TCR beta chains as cytomegalovirus-associated. Later analysis found that TCR beta chains associated with HLA were more clonally expanded than other, equally common chains. As a later analysis showed, several of the most significant clusters appeared to be linked to common viral pathogens.

CDR3 length: 16 residues. V was pared by 4 bases and J by 7 bases, with 10 bases of the junction left unmatched. Germline V gene data show CDR1 as SGHDT and CDR2 as YYEEEE. Sequenced input: PBMCs. This chain connects TRBV5-6 to TRBJ2-1; 11 bases fit TRBD2. The clonotype was recovered from a woman in her thirties or forties in good health and CMV-seropositive. This chain's CDR3 is CASSPRIAGGRNEQFF. In DNA form, the CDR3 reads TGTGCCAGCAGCCCCCGCATAGCGGGGGGGAGGAATGAGCAGTTCTTC.